The source of this T cell receptor (beta chain) is a study of shared clonotypes between healthy human individuals. Study background: A couple of female and three male donors aged 18 to 49 were enrolled.

On this clone itself: Its antigen is as yet unknown.

Overall study findings and caveats: Roughly 4.6% of naive CD4 clonotypes were common to a handful of donors.

Per germline, CDR1 SGHDT and CDR2 YYEEEE. Losses at the gene ends were 6 bases for V and 3 bases for J; bases not matched to a gene: 10. The CDR3 totals 15 residues. Sequencing was performed with immunoSEQ multiplex PCR; in TCRdb, only in-frame clones are kept and a portion is missing. Altogether over 2 million clones are present, approximately 90% being singletons, with the ten largest covering around 0.35%. This TCR derives from a man aged 18 to 29 in good health. Some clones in this sample may be carry-over from other donors' samples. The rearrangement links TRBV5-6 to TRBJ2-7, with 9 bases that match TRBD1. The sequencing sample was made of naive CD4+ T cells from PBMCs. Subset of the sample: CD45RA+ positively selected. The CDR3 DNA reads as TGTGCCAGCACCCAGAGGTGGGACAGGGACTACGAGCAGTACTTC. Protein product: CASTQRWDRDYEQYF.